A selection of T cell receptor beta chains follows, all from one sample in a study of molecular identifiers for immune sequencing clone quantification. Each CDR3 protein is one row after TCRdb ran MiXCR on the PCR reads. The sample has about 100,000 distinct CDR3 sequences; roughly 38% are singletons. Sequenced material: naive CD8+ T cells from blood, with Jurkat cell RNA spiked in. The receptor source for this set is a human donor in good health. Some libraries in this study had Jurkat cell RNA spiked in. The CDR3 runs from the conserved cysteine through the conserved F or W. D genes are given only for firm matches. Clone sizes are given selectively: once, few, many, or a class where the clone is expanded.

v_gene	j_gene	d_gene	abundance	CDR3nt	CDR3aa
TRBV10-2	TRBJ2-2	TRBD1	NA	TGCGCCTTCCCAAGAGGGACAGGGCCTTCGAACACCGGGGAGCAGTTTTTT	CAFPRGTGPSNTGEQFF
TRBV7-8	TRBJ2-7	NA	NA	TGTGCCAGCAGCCTCTGGGACCCTAAGCTCTACGAGCAGTACTTC	CASSLWDPKLYEQYF
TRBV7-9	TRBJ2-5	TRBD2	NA	TGTGCCAGCAGCTTTCCACCAGCGGGAGGTTCGGAGACCCAGTACTTC	CASSFPPAGGSETQYF
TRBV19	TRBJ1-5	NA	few	TGTGCCAGTAGTATGGGAGGGCACAATCAGCCCCAGCATTTT	CASSMGGHNQPQHF
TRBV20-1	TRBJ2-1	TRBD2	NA	TGCAGCGGGAGGGCTAGCTCCTACAATGAGCAGTTCTTC	CSGRASSYNEQFF
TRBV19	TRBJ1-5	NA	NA	TGTGCCAGTAGTATAGATCTCGGGGTTGGTAATCAGCCACAGCATTTT	CASSIDLGVGNQPQHF
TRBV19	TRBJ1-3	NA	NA	TGTGCCTGTATCAAGGGGCCGGACACCATATATTTT	CACIKGPDTIYF
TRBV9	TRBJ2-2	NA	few	TGTGCCAGCAGCTCCCGACTCGGGACTCCGAACACCGGGGAGCTGTTTTTT	CASSSRLGTPNTGELFF
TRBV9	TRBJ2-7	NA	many	TGTGCCAGCAGCCCACCCGGTTCTGACCAGGAGCAGTACTTC	CASSPPGSDQEQYF
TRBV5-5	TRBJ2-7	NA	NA	TGTGCCAGCAGCTTGGGTGCGGTGACCTACGAGCAGTACTTC	CASSLGAVTYEQYF
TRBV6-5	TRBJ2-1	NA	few	TGTGCCAGCAGTTACCACAGGGACTACAATGAGCAGTTCTTC	CASSYHRDYNEQFF
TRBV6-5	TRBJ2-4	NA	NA	TGTGCCAGCAACCCAACCGGGACAGCCAAAAACATTCAGTACTTC	CASNPTGTAKNIQYF
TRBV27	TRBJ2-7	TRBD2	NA	TGTGCCAGCAGTTTCGGACTAGCGGGATTTGAGCAGTACTTC	CASSFGLAGFEQYF
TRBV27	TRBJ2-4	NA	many	TGTGCCAGCAGTCCTACGGACCTAAACATTCAGTACTTC	CASSPTDLNIQYF
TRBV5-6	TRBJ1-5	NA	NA	TGTGCCAGCAGCTTTGGGATCACCAATCAGCCCCAGCATTTT	CASSFGITNQPQHF
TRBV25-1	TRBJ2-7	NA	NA	TGTGCCAGCAGTGGTTGGACAGAGGCGCCCTACGAGCAGTACTTC	CASSGWTEAPYEQYF
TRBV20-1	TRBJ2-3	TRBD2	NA	TGCAGTGCCGTTAGCGGGATAGGTACGCAGTATTTT	CSAVSGIGTQYF
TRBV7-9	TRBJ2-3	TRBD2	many	TGTGCCAGCAGCTCGCCCGTACTAGCGGGAGGACCCACAGATACGCAGTATTTT	CASSSPVLAGGPTDTQYF
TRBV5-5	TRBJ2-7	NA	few	TGTGCCAGCAGCTTGCGGGCCGAAGCAAGCTACGAGCAGTACTTC	CASSLRAEASYEQYF
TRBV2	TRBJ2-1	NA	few	TGTGCCAGCAACCGTGGACCTTACAATGAGCAGTTCTTC	CASNRGPYNEQFF
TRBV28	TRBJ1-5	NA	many	TGTGCCAGCAGTACCGGGCAGTATAGCAATCAGCCCCAGCATTTT	CASSTGQYSNQPQHF
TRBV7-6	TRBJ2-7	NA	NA	TGTGCCAGCAGCTTAGAGGTAGGGCCGGGTTGGGAGCAGTACTTC	CASSLEVGPGWEQYF
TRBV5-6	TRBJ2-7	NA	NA	TGTGCCAGCAGCGTGTACCTAAACGAGCAGTACTTC	CASSVYLNEQYF
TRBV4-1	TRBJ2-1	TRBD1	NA	TGCGCCAGCGCGAGACAGGGCTACAATGGGCAGTTCTTC	CASARQGYNGQFF
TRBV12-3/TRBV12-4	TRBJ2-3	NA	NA	TGTGCCAGCAGTTGGTCCATACAGTGGGAAGGGGTAGATACGCAGTATTTT	CASSWSIQWEGVDTQYF
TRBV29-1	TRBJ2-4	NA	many	TGCAGCTTCCAATTAGCCAAAAACATTCAGTACTTC	CSFQLAKNIQYF